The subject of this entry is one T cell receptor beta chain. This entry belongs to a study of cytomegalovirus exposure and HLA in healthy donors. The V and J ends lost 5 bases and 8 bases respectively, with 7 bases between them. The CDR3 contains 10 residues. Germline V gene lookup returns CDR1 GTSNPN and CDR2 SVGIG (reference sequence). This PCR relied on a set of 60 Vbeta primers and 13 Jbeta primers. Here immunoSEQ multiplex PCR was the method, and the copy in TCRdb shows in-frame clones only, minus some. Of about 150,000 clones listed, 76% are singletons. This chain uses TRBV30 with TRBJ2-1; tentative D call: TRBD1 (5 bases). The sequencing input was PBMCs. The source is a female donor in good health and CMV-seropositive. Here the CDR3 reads CAWGAHEQFF. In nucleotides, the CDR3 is TGTGCCTGGGGGGCCCATGAGCAGTTCTTC.